This T cell receptor beta chain was retrieved from a study of T cell repertoires in cytomegalovirus infection. Germline CDR1 MGHDK, CDR2 SYGVNS. V lost 6 bases, J lost 11 bases, and 16 bases lay in between. This CDR3 has 12 amino acids. Using its own MiXCR run on the reads, TCRdb lists one record per CDR3 protein. This sample has about 530,000 distinct CDR3 sequences; about 26% occur once, and the top ten carry 13%. The sequence was obtained from a human donor in good health (CMV status not recorded). Some clones in this sample may be carry-over from other donors' samples. Input material: PBMCs. The chain uses TRBV25-1 and TRBJ1-1; D is unresolved. This CDR3 is CASRSLGRKAFF. In nucleotides, the CDR3 is TGTGCCAGCAGGAGTCTCGGACGAAAGGCTTTCTTT.